What follows is one T cell receptor beta chain and its context. The antigen is unknown. This record belongs to a study of T cell therapy after organ transplantation. About the research overall: T cells were expanded 2 to 3 weeks with 30 CMV class I/II epitopes.

Profiling relied on immunoSEQ multiplex PCR, and the TCRdb table lists in-frame clones only, not all of them. The sample includes under 4,500 clones, about two thirds of them seen just once. The sample's time point: 4-8 weeks after completion of therapy. The material was CD8+ T cells from blood, obtained after autologous CMV-specific T cell therapy. This clonotype was obtained from a human patient who had received a solid organ transplant and had CMV disease. The graft donor may account for some of the T cells.

The CDR3 nucleotides read TGTGCCAGCAGCTTATATGGCGGGTCCTACAATGAGCAGTTCTTC. It yields the protein CASSLYGGSYNEQFF. This sequence joins TRBV7-9 and TRBJ2-1; D may be TRBD2 (5 bases). V lost 2 bases, J lost 1 base, and 9 bases lay in between. The CDR3 has 15 residues. CDR1 and CDR2 from the germline V gene are SEHNR and FQNEAQ (reference sequence).